These 17 T cell receptor beta chains came from one sample sequenced in a study of T cells after posttransplantation cyclophosphamide (dated by TCRdb to 2016 to 2017). Library preparation was by the immunoSEQ multiplex PCR assay. In TCRdb, the immuneACCESS table is reduced to in-frame sequences with V and J assigned. These tables do not hold every clone; where another copy was compared, an unresolved V gene accounts for under half, and the others remain unexplained. This sample comprises just over 65,000 clones, just under 95% of them detected only once. Roughly 2.9% of the sample comes from the top ten. The material sequenced was PBMCs. Receptors originate from a woman aged 25 to 45 in good health and a related stem cell transplant donor.

This chain uses TRBV6-6 with TRBJ2-7; 7 positions agree with TRBD2. After removal of 8 bases from V and 7 bases from J, the junction contained 5 bases not matched to a gene. The germline V gene has CDR1 MNHNY and CDR2 SVGAGI (reference sequence). The CDR3 totals 11 residues. Here the CDR3 DNA reads TGTGCCAGCCGGGACGGGAGGGAGCAGTACTTC. Translated, it gives CASRDGREQYF.

The chain employs TRBV12-2 and TRBJ2-1; the D call in the table, TRBD2, was not verified against the DNA. TRBV12-2 is a pseudogene. This CDR3 is 14 amino acids long. This CDR3 reads CASRGTSPYNEQFF. The DNA for the CDR3 is TGTGCAAGTCGTGGGACTAGCCCGTACAATGAGCAGTTCTTC.

This chain connects TRBV28 to TRBJ1-1, with D hard to call. This CDR3 is built from 14 residues. From germline, CDR1 is MDHEN and CDR2 SYDVKM. The V gene lost 3 bases and the J gene lost 5 bases, with 13 bases spanning the gap. The CDR3 nucleotides read TGTGCCAGCAGTTTGACCGTGCGGGGAACTGAAGCTTTCTTT. This encodes CASSLTVRGTEAFF.

The chain employs TRBV27 and TRBJ2-7; 8 bases agree with TRBD1. After removal of 5 bases from V and 0 bases from J, the junction contained 9 bases not matched to a gene. Germline V gene sequence: CDR1 MNHEY, CDR2 SMNVEV (reference sequence). The CDR3 consists of 16 residues. The CDR3 nucleotides are TGTGCCAGCAGTCCGGCCGGGACAGGCGTCTCCTACGAGCAGTACTTC. Protein sequence: CASSPAGTGVSYEQYF.

V gene TRBV5-1 combines with J gene TRBJ1-2, with D uncertain. Trimming took 0 bases from V and 5 from J, leaving 8 bases between them. The CDR3 runs to 13 residues. CDR1 is SGHRS, CDR2 YFSETQ, per germline. The CDR3 bases are TGCGCCAGCAGCTTGGATCCCCAATATGGCTACACCTTC. Translation: CASSLDPQYGYTF.

V gene TRBV5-4 combines with J gene TRBJ2-7, with a possible D match to TRBD1 (5 bases). The germline V gene encodes CDR1 SGHNT and CDR2 YYREEE (reference sequence). CDR3 length: 14 amino acids. Trimming took 5 bases from V and 0 from J, leaving 12 bases between them. The CDR3 reads CASRVSGYSYEQYF. CDR3 sequence (DNA): TGTGCCAGCAGAGTCTCAGGGTACTCCTACGAGCAGTACTTC.

This chain joins TRBV4-1 and TRBJ1-3; D unclear. The CDR3 extends over 17 amino acids. The ends were cut back, 5 bases at V and 0 bases at J, with 17 bases in the middle. The germline V gene encodes CDR1 MGHRA and CDR2 YSYEKL. The CDR3 sequence: CASSFHDTSSSGNTIYF. The CDR3 coding sequence is TGCGCCAGCAGCTTCCACGACACCTCGAGCTCTGGAAACACCATATATTTT.

This chain uses TRBV7-9 with TRBJ2-5; perhaps TRBD2 as D (6 bases). V was shortened by 1 base and J by 12 bases, with 18 bases between the two germline ends. This CDR3 comprises 14 residues. Germline CDR1 reads SEHNR; CDR2 reads FQNEAQ (reference sequence). The CDR3 loop is CASSLDISRGAKYF. CDR3 nucleotide sequence: TGTGCCAGCAGCTTAGATATTTCGCGGGGTGCCAAGTACTTC.

A single count supports this clone. The V and J genes are TRBV7-8 and TRBJ2-6, with 7 bases identical to TRBD1. The CDR3 has 17 residues. CDR1 and CDR2 from the germline V gene are SGHVS and FQNEAQ. Germline trimming cut 1 base from V and 1 base from J; bases unmatched to any gene: 4. As DNA, the CDR3 is TGTGCCAGCAGCTTAGTCCTACAGGGGTCTGGGGCCAACGTCCTGACTTTC. This translates into CASSLVLQGSGANVLTF.

Concerning this clone itself: The junction and the germline gene differ at one end; a read error may be behind it. This rearrangement joins TRBV28 to TRBJ2-3; weak D call: TRBD2 (5 bases). CDR1 is MDHEN, CDR2 SYDVKM, per germline. The CDR3 loop spans 15 amino acids. CDR3 in DNA: TGTGCCAGCAGTTTATGGGCGGCTAGCACAGATAAGCAGTATTTT. Its protein product is CASSLWAASTDKQYF.

The chain has TRBV7-2 and TRBJ1-1; a weak D match, TRBD1 (5 bases). Trimming took off 1 base at V and 0 bases at J, with 9 bases between the two ends. The germline V gene has CDR1 SGHTA and CDR2 FQGNSA. The CDR3 extends over 15 amino acids. The DNA of the CDR3 is TGTGCCAGCAGCTTAGAGGGGACGTTGAACACTGAAGCTTTCTTT. This codes for CASSLEGTLNTEAFF.

The V call is TRBV9, the J call TRBJ1-5; no firm D call. Trimming took off 2 bases at V and 7 bases at J, with 10 bases between the two ends. Germline loops: CDR1 SGDLS, CDR2 YYNGEE. The CDR3 loop spans 13 amino acids. CDR3 in DNA: TGTGCCAGCAGCGTCGACACTAGACAGCCCCAGCATTTT. Translation: CASSVDTRQPQHF.

This chain links TRBV15 with TRBJ1-3; D gene unclear. Germline V gene sequence: CDR1 LNHNV, CDR2 YYDKDF (reference sequence). The CDR3 totals 17 residues. V was clipped by 0 bases and J by 0 bases, with 12 bases between them. The CDR3 DNA reads TGTGCCACCAGCAGAGATCTCGGCAGTCTCTCTGGAAACACCATATATTTT. It specifies CATSRDLGSLSGNTIYF. Complete variable domain (other parts from reference TRBV15 and TRBJ1-3): DAMVIQNPRYQVTQFGKPVTLSCSQTLNHNVMYWYQQKSSQAPKLLFHYYDKDFNNEADTPDNFQSRRPNTSFCFLDIRSPGLGDTAMYLCATSRDLGSLSGNTIYFGEGSWLTVV.

The chain combines TRBV19 with TRBJ2-1; D possibly matches TRBD1 or TRBD2 (5 bases each). CDR3 length: 18 amino acids. V was clipped by 6 bases and J by 9 bases, with 30 bases between them. Germline V lookup: CDR1 LNHDA, CDR2 SQIVND (reference sequence). The CDR3 region has the DNA TGTGCCAGTAGCGGTCTAGAGGGAGTAGCTATGGGGCTGCCTGAGCAGTTCTTC. This gives the protein CASSGLEGVAMGLPEQFF.

V and J are TRBV7-2 and TRBJ2-5, with 7 bases lining up with TRBD1. The CDR3 has 13 amino acids. V was clipped by 5 bases and J by 5 bases; unmatched bases: 5. Germline CDR1 and CDR2: SGHTA and FQGNSA. DNA of the CDR3: TGTGCCAGCAGCCGACAGGGACAGGAGACCCAGTACTTC. Translation gives CASSRQGQETQYF.

The chain employs TRBV7-9 and TRBJ2-7, with D possibly TRBD1 on 5 matching bases. The V end lost 1 base, the J end lost 0 bases, and 16 bases lay between the germline ends. The CDR3 extends over 17 amino acids. Germline V CDR1 and CDR2: SEHNR, FQNEAQ (reference sequence). The CDR3 DNA is TGTGCCAGCAGCTTAGGACCCCCGGCCAGGGCCTCCTACGAGCAGTACTTC. As protein: CASSLGPPARASYEQYF.

V gene TRBV19 combines with J gene TRBJ2-1; a possible D gene is TRBD2 (7 bases). This CDR3 is 16 amino acids long. V shed 6 bases and J shed 6 bases, with 21 bases lying between them. CDR1 LNHDA and CDR2 SQIVND come from the germline V gene (reference sequence). CDR3 DNA sequence: TGTGCCAGTAGCCCTGACGTCTTAAGGGGGGGCAATGAGCAGTTCTTC. Amino acid sequence: CASSPDVLRGGNEQFF.